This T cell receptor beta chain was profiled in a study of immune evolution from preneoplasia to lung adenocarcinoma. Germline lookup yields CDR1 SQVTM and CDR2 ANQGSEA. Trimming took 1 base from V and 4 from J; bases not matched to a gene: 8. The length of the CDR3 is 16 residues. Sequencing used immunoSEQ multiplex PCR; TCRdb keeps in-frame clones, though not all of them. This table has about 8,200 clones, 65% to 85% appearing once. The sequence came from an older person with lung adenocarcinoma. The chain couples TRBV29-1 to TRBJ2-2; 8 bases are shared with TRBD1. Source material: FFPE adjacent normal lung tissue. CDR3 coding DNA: TGCAGCGTTGAAGCTAGGACAGGGCGAATCACCGGGGAGCTGTTTTTT. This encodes CSVEARTGRITGELFF.